The present TCR beta chain was sequenced within a study of cytomegalovirus exposure and HLA in healthy donors. The germline CDR1 and CDR2 sequences are SGHNT and YENEEA. The CDR3 consists of 15 residues. V lost 2 bases and J lost 2, with 13 bases in between. Notes on the study in general: Most observed TCR sequences were rare, whereas some public TCRs were detected in many donors.

On this clone: The antigen remains unidentified.

The PCR had 60 Vbeta and 13 Jbeta primers. Sequencing used immunoSEQ multiplex PCR; TCRdb keeps in-frame clones, though not all of them. The sample shows roughly 170,000 clones, roughly 84% of them seen only once. The sequenced sample consisted of PBMCs. This chain uses TRBV11-3 with TRBJ2-7, with D uncertain. This clonotype was sampled from a girl aged 2 to 10 in good health and CMV-seropositive. CDR3 protein: CASSLYPTSTYEQYF. The CDR3 coding sequence is TGTGCCAGCAGCTTATACCCAACTTCAACCTACGAGCAGTACTTC.